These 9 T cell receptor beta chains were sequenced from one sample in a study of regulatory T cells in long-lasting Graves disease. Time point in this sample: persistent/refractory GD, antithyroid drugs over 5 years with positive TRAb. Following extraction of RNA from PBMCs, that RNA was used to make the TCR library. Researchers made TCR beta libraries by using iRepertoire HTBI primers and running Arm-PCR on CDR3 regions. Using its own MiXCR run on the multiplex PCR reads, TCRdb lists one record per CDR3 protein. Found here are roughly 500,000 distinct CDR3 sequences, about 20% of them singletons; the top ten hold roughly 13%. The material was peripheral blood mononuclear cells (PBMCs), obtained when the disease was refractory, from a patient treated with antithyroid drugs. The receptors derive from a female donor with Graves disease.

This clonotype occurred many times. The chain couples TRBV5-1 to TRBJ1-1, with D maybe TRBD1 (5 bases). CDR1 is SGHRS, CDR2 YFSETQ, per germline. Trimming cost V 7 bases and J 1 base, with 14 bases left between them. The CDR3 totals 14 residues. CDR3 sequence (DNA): TGCGCCAGCGGCCCGGGGGGAGAGAACACTGAAGCTTTCTTT. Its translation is CASGPGGENTEAFF.

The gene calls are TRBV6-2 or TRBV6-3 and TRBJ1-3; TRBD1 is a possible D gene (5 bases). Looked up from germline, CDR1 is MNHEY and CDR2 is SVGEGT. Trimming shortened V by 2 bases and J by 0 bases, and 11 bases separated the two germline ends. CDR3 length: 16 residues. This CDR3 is CASSYNRQSSGNTIYF. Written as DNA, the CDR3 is TGTGCCAGCAGTTACAACAGGCAAAGCTCTGGAAACACCATATATTTT.

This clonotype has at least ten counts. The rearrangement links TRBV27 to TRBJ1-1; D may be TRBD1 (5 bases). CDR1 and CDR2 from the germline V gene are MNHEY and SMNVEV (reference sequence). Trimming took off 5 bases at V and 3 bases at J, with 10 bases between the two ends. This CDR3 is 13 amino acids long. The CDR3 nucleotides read TGTGCCAGCAGTGCGAGAGGGGACACTGAAGCTTTCTTT. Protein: CASSARGDTEAFF.

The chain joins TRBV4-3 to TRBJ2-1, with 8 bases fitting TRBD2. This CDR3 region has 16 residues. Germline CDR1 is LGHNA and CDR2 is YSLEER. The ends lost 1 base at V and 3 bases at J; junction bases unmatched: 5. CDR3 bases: TGCGCCAGCAGCCAAGGGAGAAGCGGGGGCTACAATGAGCAGTTCTTC. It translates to CASSQGRSGGYNEQFF.

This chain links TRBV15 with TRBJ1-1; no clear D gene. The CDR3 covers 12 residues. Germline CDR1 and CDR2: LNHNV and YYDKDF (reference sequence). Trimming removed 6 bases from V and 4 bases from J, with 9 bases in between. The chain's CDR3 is CATRAGGTEAFF. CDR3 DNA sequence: TGTGCCACCAGAGCGGGCGGCACTGAAGCTTTCTTT. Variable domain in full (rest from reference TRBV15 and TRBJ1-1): DAMVIQNPRYQVTQFGKPVTLSCSQTLNHNVMYWYQQKSSQAPKLLFHYYDKDFNNEADTPDNFQSRRPNTSFCFLDIRSPGLGDTAMYLCATRAGGTEAFFGQGTRLTVV.

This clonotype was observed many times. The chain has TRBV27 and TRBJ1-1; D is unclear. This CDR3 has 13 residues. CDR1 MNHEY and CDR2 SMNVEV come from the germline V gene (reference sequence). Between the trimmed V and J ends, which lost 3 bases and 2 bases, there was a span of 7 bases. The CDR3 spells CASSFVRNTEAFF. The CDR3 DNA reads TGTGCCAGCAGTTTTGTTCGAAACACTGAAGCTTTCTTT.

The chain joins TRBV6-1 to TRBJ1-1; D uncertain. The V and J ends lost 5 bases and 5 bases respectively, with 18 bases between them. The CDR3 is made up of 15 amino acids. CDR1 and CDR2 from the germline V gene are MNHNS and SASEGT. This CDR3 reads CASSYPQDWETEAFF. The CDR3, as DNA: TGTGCCAGCAGTTACCCTCAGGATTGGGAAACTGAAGCTTTCTTT.

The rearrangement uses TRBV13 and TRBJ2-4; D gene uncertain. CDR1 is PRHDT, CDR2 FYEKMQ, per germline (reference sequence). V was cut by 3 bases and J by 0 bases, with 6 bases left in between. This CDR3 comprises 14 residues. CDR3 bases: TGTGCCAGCAGCTTTTATTTAGCCAAAAACATTCAGTACTTC. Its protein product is CASSFYLAKNIQYF.

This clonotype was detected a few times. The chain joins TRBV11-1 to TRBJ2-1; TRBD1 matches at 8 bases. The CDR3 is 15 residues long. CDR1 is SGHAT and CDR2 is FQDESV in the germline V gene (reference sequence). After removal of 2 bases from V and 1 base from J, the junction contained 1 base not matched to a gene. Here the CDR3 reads CASSLWDRSYNEQFF. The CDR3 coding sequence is TGTGCCAGCAGCTTATGGGACAGGTCCTACAATGAGCAGTTCTTC.